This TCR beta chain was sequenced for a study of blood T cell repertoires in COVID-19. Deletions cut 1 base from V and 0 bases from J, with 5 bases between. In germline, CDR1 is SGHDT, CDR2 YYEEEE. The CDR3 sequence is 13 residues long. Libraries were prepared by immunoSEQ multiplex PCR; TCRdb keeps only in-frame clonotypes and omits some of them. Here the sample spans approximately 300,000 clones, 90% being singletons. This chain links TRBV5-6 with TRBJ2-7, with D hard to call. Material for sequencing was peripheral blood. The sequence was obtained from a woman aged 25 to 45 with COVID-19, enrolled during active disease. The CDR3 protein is CASSLYGSYEQYF. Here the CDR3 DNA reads TGTGCCAGCAGCTTGTACGGCTCCTACGAGCAGTACTTC. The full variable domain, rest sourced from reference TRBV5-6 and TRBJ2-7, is DAGVTQSPTHLIKTRGQQVTLRCSPKSGHDTVSWYQQALGQGPQFIFQYYEEEERQRGNFPDRFSGHQFPNYSSELNVNALLLGDSALYLCASSLYGSYEQYFGPGTRLTVT.